This T cell receptor (beta chain) was captured in a study of cytomegalovirus exposure and HLA in healthy donors (dated by TCRdb to about 2017). Concerning the study at large: According to an earlier analysis of a few hundred of the donors, some 170 million T cells yielded over 90 million unique TCR beta sequences and about 280 Gb of sequence data. Besides the first cohort of 550 to 750 subjects, a separate validation cohort made up of roughly 120 different subjects was used. High-throughput TCR immunosequencing, statistical association of individual TCRs with disease status, and machine learning were combined to predict cytomegalovirus infection status. The number of typed donors differed by locus: about 620-640 for A, B, C, DRB1 and DQB1; some 500 for DQA1; approximately 610 for DPA1; and about 450 for DPB1. The study used immunosequencing to profile the T cell repertoires of several hundred subjects and linked those repertoires to cytomegalovirus serostatus. Donor age, sex, ethnicity and CMV serostatus were compiled alongside the repertoire data. An earlier analysis of some 500 of the donors applied high-throughput TCR beta sequencing to assess whether each TCR beta V gene segment acted as functional or pseudogenic. Among 350 to 400 genotyped donors of the cohort, an average of around 240,000 unique TCR beta nucleotide sequences were sequenced per donor, around 18% of them non-productive. Both class I and class II loci were covered by HLA typing, at four-digit resolution. The aim of the study was to test whether cataloging public T cell receptors could identify signatures of past pathogen exposure. All discovery cohort repertoires had been generated on a single sequencing platform. A handful of DR-DQ haplotypes were handled as single units for association and clustering because linkage in the cohort was strong. To study patterns of TCR occurrence, a later analysis re-analyzed previously published TCR beta repertoires from hundreds of donors and added high-resolution HLA genotyping. An early release covering roughly 640 HLA-typed donors comprised roughly 300 gigabases of sequencing data and approximately 80 million unique TCR sequences. A later genetic analysis used genome-wide SNP genotypes for about 60% of the 666 donors, treating that subset as a discovery cohort. Of the approximately 400 genotyped donors, approximately 83% fell in the genetic ancestry cluster associated with self-reported Caucasian donors. Rather than drawing on any new phenotypic data, the later analysis identified candidate immune exposures from TCR beta sequences and the way those sequences occurred across donors.

Study-wide conclusions, independent of this receptor: A later analysis found that TCR association rates varied across HLA loci, with DRB1 alleles showing the most associated TCRs and HLA-C alleles the fewest. Roughly uniform sequencing depth across donors was assumed in presence/absence analyses, although this assumption may not hold. Linkage disequilibrium might explain the correlated functional status among segregating V segments, but an unknown experimental factor could not be ruled out. In this cohort, only TCR beta chains were sequenced, and detectable features were limited by the absence of alpha or paired-chain data. A later analysis reported that several top co-occurrence clusters appeared linked to parvovirus B19, influenza, CMV and Epstein-Barr virus. A later genetic analysis reported fewer N-insertions in productive TCRs among donors in an Asian-associated ancestry cluster than the approximately 700-donor mean. An association between a missense DCLRE1C variant and V-gene and J-gene trimming of TCR beta chains was found in a later genetic analysis and replicated in an independent cohort. In vitro tests confirmed that a few of the cytomegalovirus-associated TCR beta chains recognize cytomegalovirus antigens. In an earlier analysis of around 600 of the donors, most TCR beta V segments appeared in productive rearrangements about 87% or about 30% of the time, broadly matching IMGT annotations. The authors suggested that the approach could potentially be extended to other disease states and immunological phenotypes. A further reported finding was that TCR beta sequences accurately predicted the HLA-A and HLA-B alleles for most subjects in the first cohort. Across donors, most TCR sequences were observed very rarely, whereas some public TCRs were present in many individuals. Assigning TCR associations to individual alleles was difficult when HLA alleles, especially DR and DQ, strongly co-occurred. In a later analysis, 16,951 TCR beta sequences were associated with specific HLA alleles at a false discovery rate of 0.05. Compared with equally common non-associated chains, HLA-associated TCR beta chains in a later analysis were more clonally expanded and had lower generation probabilities. For the cohort, immune exposure information was limited to CMV serostatus. The classifier was reported to diagnose cytomegalovirus status with high specificity and sensitivity in both the original and validation cohorts. According to a later analysis, most CMV-associated TCR beta chains appeared to be HLA-restricted, and the HLA associations seemed to be driven largely by CMV exposure. Because counts were too low, about 15 rarely observed V segments, including chromosome 9 orphons, were left out of the earlier analysis of about 620 of the donors. A total of roughly 160 TCR beta chains were listed by the study as associated with cytomegalovirus. Because some donors lacked HLA typing at each locus, the association tests relied only on the typed subset. A group of highly shared sequence variants was considered likely to be a technical artifact of the sequencing pipeline.

Libraries were made using the immunoSEQ multiplex PCR assay. A mixture of 60 forward primers for TCR Vbeta segments and 13 reverse primers for TCR Jbeta segments was used in the multiplex PCR. Amplification of the CDR3 region of rearranged TCR beta genes was performed with a multiplex PCR assay on genomic DNA. Amplified TCR beta libraries were sequenced as 87-base-pair reads on the Illumina HiSeq System. The original methods were these. A later analysis counted about 80 million unique TCR beta chains across the roughly 700 repertoires, and 9.5 million to 11 million of these chains were shared by at least two donors. Raw reads were error-corrected and collapsed into unique sequences with a nearest-neighbor algorithm that merged closely related sequences to remove PCR and sequencing errors. Alignment of CDR3 sequences to IMGT reference sequences was used to assign V, D and J gene segments. For a sequence to be retained, a match of at least six nucleotides to both a V gene segment and a J gene segment was required. A rearrangement was called productive if the CDR3 had no stop codons and remained in frame with V and J, and every other rearrangement was called non-productive. Following IMGT convention, CDR3 was defined as the stretch from the second conserved V-encoded cysteine to the conserved J-encoded phenylalanine. Sequences without an unambiguous match to a single V gene segment were excluded from the earlier analysis of about 600 of the donors. An earlier analysis of about 600 of the donors called V segments functional above 56.7% productive rearrangements and segregating when the between-donor standard deviation exceeded 5%. A statistical classification framework was developed to diagnose cytomegalovirus status using the catalog of TCR beta chain sequences. In a later analysis, V and J genes were assigned by comparing TCR nucleotide sequences against IMGT/GENE-DB human TR gene sequences. The TCRdist pipeline was used in a later analysis to assign CDR3 sequences and most-parsimonious VDJ recombination scenarios. In a later analysis, every TCR beta chain was defined by the combination of its CDR3 amino acid sequence and its V-gene family, and reads without a unique V-gene family were dropped. In a later analysis, 500 to 700 highly shared, low-generation-probability nucleotide sequences were removed to address suspected cross-contamination and a sequencing artifact. In a later analysis, a clonal expansion index was calculated for each public chain from normalized within-repertoire ranks of inferred template counts. In a later analysis, generation probabilities were computed with a VDJ recombination model fitted to out-of-frame rearrangements, and the resulting probabilities were checked against IGoR. Hypergeometric tests were used in a later analysis to score TCR-TCR, TCR-HLA and TCR-CMV co-occurrence, with a repertoire-size bias correction applied to the TCR pairs. In a later analysis, false discovery rates were estimated by permuting HLA or CMV assignments 20 times. In a later analysis, co-occurring TCRs were grouped using DBSCAN, and TCRdist sequence similarity was added for clustering within HLA-allele-positive subsets. Repertoires with fewer than 30,000 or more than 120,000 public chains were left out of co-occurrence clustering, as were five repertoires with anomalous nucleotide sharing. TCRdb obtained this table from immuneACCESS and retained in-frame rearrangements with V and J assigned. These tables miss some clones; where compared with another copy, unresolved V genes account for less than half of the shortfall, and the remainder is unexplained. D and trimming come from the DNA, and the V and J calls and clone size come from that table. The sample table lists 150,000 or so clones, approximately 85% of them with a count of one. Roughly 8.8% of the sample goes to the ten largest clones.

With respect to this clone: This receptor's antigen is unknown. No base qualities exist here, and no much larger clone lies one base off it.

The cohort was made up of approximately 670 healthy bone marrow donors. At the time of sampling, all cohort members were nominally healthy, though unrecorded immune exposures were likely present. The donor tested CMV seropositive and was one of the 289 seropositive cohort members. Every donor gave a peripheral blood sample, and the peripheral blood mononuclear cells from that sample were used for TCR beta sequencing. Genomic DNA was extracted from the blood cell samples with the Qiagen DNeasy Blood Extraction Kit. The origin of this receptor is a man younger than 35 in good health and CMV-seropositive. The sequencing sample was made of PBMCs.

In nucleotides, the sequence is TGTGCCAGCAGCAACATACAGGGGGCGTTGGATCAGCCCCAGCATTTT. Its coded protein is CASSNIQGALDQPQHF. This sequence uses TRBV7-8 and TRBJ1-5, with TRBD1 matching 9 junction bases. V lost 5 bases and J lost 5 bases, and the count of bases not matched to a germline gene is 10. CDR1 and CDR2, looked up from the germline V gene, are SGHVS and FQNEAQ. The CDR3, from cysteine to phenylalanine, totals 16 residues. Kept here is only the CDR3 DNA, which spans 48 bases and is read in frame from base 1. The CDR3 plus the reference TRBV7-8 and TRBJ1-5 genes for the other parts give the full variable domain: GAGVSQSPRYKVAKRGQDVALRCDPISGHVSLFWYQQALGQGPEFLTYFQNEAQLDKSGLPSDRFFAERPEGSVSTLKIQRTQQEDSAVYLCASSNIQGALDQPQHFGDGTRLSIL.